This passage covers 8 T cell receptor beta chains from one sample sequenced in a study of control samples from healthy donors and cancer patients. Data came from immunoSEQ multiplex PCR; TCRdb stores just in-frame clones and leaves some out. The data hold more than 50,000 clones, with 90% observed a single time. Sequencing was performed on PBMCs. The receptor set was obtained from a woman aged 45-65 years with colorectal cancer.

The rearrangement links TRBV28 to TRBJ1-3; no reliable D call. In germline, CDR1 is MDHEN, CDR2 SYDVKM. The V end lost 4 bases, the J end lost 0 bases, and 10 bases lay between the germline ends. The CDR3 is 15 residues long. The CDR3 sequence: CASSSNPSSGNTIYF. The CDR3 nucleotides read TGTGCCAGCAGTTCGAACCCGAGCTCTGGAAACACCATATATTTT.

This sequence joins TRBV28 and TRBJ2-3; TRBD2 matches at 8 bases. J was trimmed by 4 bases and V by 2 bases; bases with no gene match: 5. Per the germline V gene, CDR1 is MDHEN and CDR2 is SYDVKM. The CDR3 runs 15 residues. CDR3 DNA: TGTGCCAGCAGTTTAGCGGGGGGAGGGTCAGATACGCAGTATTTT. Protein: CASSLAGGGSDTQYF.

This clone came up once. The V gene is TRBV15, the J gene TRBJ2-7; TRBD1 matches at 9 bases. Germline assignment: CDR1 LNHNV and CDR2 YYDKDF (reference sequence). V was pared by 0 bases and J by 4 bases, with 7 bases of the junction left unmatched. The CDR3 extends over 16 amino acids. CDR3 sequence: CATSRDGGQGVYEQYF. CDR3 bases: TGTGCCACCAGCAGAGATGGGGGACAGGGTGTATACGAGCAGTACTTC. Supplemented by reference TRBV15 and TRBJ2-7, the full variable domain reads DAMVIQNPRYQVTQFGKPVTLSCSQTLNHNVMYWYQQKSSQAPKLLFHYYDKDFNNEADTPDNFQSRRPNTSFCFLDIRSPGLGDTAMYLCATSRDGGQGVYEQYFGPGTRLTVT.

CDR3 loop: CASSIGQGNEKLFF. The CDR3 DNA is TGTGCCAGCAGCATTGGACAGGGGAACGAAAAACTGTTTTTT. This sequence joins TRBV28 and TRBJ1-4, with TRBD1 matching over 9 bases. The CDR3 covers 14 residues. CDR1 and CDR2 (germline): MDHEN, SYDVKM. The ends lost 6 bases at V and 8 bases at J; junction bases unmatched: 7.

This chain uses TRBV5-1 with TRBJ1-1; 9 nucleotides agree with TRBD1. Germline V gene data show CDR1 as SGHRS and CDR2 as YFSETQ. The CDR3 is 14 residues long. V trimming: 4 bases; J trimming: 5 bases; junction bases outside the gene matches: 6. CDR3 coding DNA: TGCGCCAGCAGCCTGGGACAGGGCAGAACTGAAGCTTTCTTT. It yields the protein CASSLGQGRTEAFF.

The chain joins TRBV5-1 to TRBJ1-2; a weak D match, TRBD1 (6 bases). Trimming took 0 bases from V and 3 from J, leaving 12 bases between them. Germline assignment: CDR1 SGHRS and CDR2 YFSETQ. This CDR3 comprises 15 residues. The DNA of the CDR3 is TGCGCCAGCAGCTTGGATGGACAGCCAGACTATGGCTACACCTTC. Amino acids: CASSLDGQPDYGYTF. Full variable domain (outside the CDR3, taken from reference TRBV5-1 and TRBJ1-2): KAGVTQTPRYLIKTRGQQVTLSCSPISGHRSVSWYQQTPGQGLQFLFEYFSETQRNKGNFPGRFSGRQFSNSRSEMNVSTLELGDSALYLCASSLDGQPDYGYTFGSGTRLTVV.

This clone is a singleton in its sample. The gene calls are TRBV2 and TRBJ1-2; a possible D gene is TRBD1 (5 bases). Germline CDR1 and CDR2: SNHLY and FYNNEI. This CDR3 region has 14 residues. V lost 4 bases, J lost 3 bases, and 12 bases lay in between. CDR3 sequence: CASSGGLGDYGYTF. The CDR3 region has the DNA TGTGCCAGCAGTGGGGGGTTGGGGGACTATGGCTACACCTTC. The complete variable domain, with remaining parts taken from reference TRBV2 and TRBJ1-2, reads EPEVTQTPSHQVTQMGQEVILRCVPISNHLYFYWYRQILGQKVEFLVSFYNNEISEKSEIFDDQFSVERPDGSNFTLKIRSTKLEDSAMYFCASSGGLGDYGYTFGSGTRLTVV.

The rearrangement uses TRBV2 and TRBJ2-7; D remains ambiguous. CDR3 length: 11 amino acids. Germline V gene data show CDR1 as SNHLY and CDR2 as FYNNEI. With 6 bases removed from V and 7 bases from J, the gap between germline ends came to 10 bases. The CDR3 protein is CASRGSGEQYF. CDR3 DNA: TGTGCCAGCAGGGGATCCGGGGAGCAGTACTTC.